Given below is one T cell receptor (beta chain) in context. Its antigen is as yet unknown. The sample is drawn from a study of blood T cells in healthy people across ages. In each sample, at least 6 million PBMCs were isolated. Primed by a sample-barcoded 5' primer and a J-beta primer mix, a second PCR proceeded for about 7 to 11 cycles. Carrying 12 random nucleotides, a template-switch adaptor labeled each individual cDNA molecule. MiXCR was run by TCRdb on the 5' RACE reads, yielding one entry per CDR3 protein. The profile shows roughly 800,000 distinct CDR3 sequences, 50% to 65% of them singletons. General observations from the study: TCR beta diversity, measured per million T cells, fell in a roughly linear way with age.

Looked up from germline, CDR1 is ENHRY and CDR2 is SYGVKD. Trimming took 2 bases from V and 1 from J, leaving 5 bases between them. The CDR3 is 13 amino acids. The TCR comes from an older man in good health. The gene calls are TRBV10-3 and TRBJ2-5, with D unclear. The sample consisted of blood. The CDR3 reads CAISEDTQETQYF. The CDR3 region has the DNA TGTGCCATCAGTGAGGACACCCAAGAGACCCAGTACTTC.